This T cell receptor beta chain originates from a study of ipilimumab plus nivolumab after autologous stem cell transplantation. In the study overall: Median doses per patient: roughly 5 ipilimumab, about eight nivolumab.

CDR3 length: 15 amino acids. V trimming: 3 bases; J trimming: 4 bases; junction bases outside the gene matches: 5. Germline V gene data show CDR1 as SGHTA and CDR2 as FQGNSA. Using immunoSEQ multiplex PCR, the repertoire was profiled, and TCRdb retains in-frame clones only, with some absent. The table includes about 9,800 clones, 55% to 75% detected once. Patients got ipilimumab 1 mg/kg beginning 14 to 28 days post-transplant. The TCR originated in a female donor with multiple myeloma. The source material was PBMCs, sampled in a trial of ipilimumab plus nivolumab as post-transplant consolidation. The chain joins TRBV7-2 to TRBJ2-3; TRBD2 matches 9 bases. DNA for the CDR3: TGTGCCAGCAGCTTCAGGTTAGCGGGAGCAGATACGCAGTATTTT. This translates into CASSFRLAGADTQYF.